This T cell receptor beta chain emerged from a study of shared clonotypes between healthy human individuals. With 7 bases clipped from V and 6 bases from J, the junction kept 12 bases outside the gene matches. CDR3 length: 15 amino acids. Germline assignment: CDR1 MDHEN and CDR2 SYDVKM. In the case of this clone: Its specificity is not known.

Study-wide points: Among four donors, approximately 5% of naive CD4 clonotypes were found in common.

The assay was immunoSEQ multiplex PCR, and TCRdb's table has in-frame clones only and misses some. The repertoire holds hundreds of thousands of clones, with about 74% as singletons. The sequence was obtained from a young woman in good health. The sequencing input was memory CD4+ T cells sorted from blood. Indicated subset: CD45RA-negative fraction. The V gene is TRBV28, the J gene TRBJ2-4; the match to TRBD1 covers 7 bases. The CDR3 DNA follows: TGTGCCAGCACCCAGGCCGGGACAGTTATAAACATTCAGTACTTC. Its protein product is CASTQAGTVINIQYF.